These T cell receptor beta chains were read from a single sample in a study of radiation and T cells in renal cell carcinoma. Measured with immunoSEQ multiplex PCR; TCRdb has only the in-frame clones, and not every one. Of tens of thousands of clones listed, 82% were seen once; the top ten hold 5% to 8%. This specimen consisted of blood, obtained from a patient whose treatment included radiotherapy and nephrectomy. These TCRs come from a man aged 60-69 years with renal cell carcinoma. Each CDR3 is given with its conserved first and last residue. A D gene is named only where the DNA matches it firmly. The size entry is marked missing in some rows and otherwise reads once, few, many or a size class.

abundance	v_gene	d_gene	j_gene	CDR3nt	CDR3aa
.	TRBV10-3	TRBD1	TRBJ2-2	TGTGCCGTCCACCGGGACAGGGGGACCGGGGAGCTGTTTTTT	CAVHRDRGTGELFF
.	TRBV27	TRBD1	TRBJ1-1	TGTGCCAGCAGTTCCACAGGGGGCGCGGGATTAAGGAACACTGAAGCTTTCTTT	CASSSTGGAGLRNTEAFF
.	TRBV19	.	TRBJ2-2	TGTGCCAGTAGTCCGAGGGCGGCGAACACCGGGGAGCTGTTTTTT	CASSPRAANTGELFF
.	TRBV27	.	TRBJ2-1	TGTGCCAGCAGTTTGCGGGTACCCATATACAATGAGCAGTTCTTC	CASSLRVPIYNEQFF
.	TRBV27	.	TRBJ1-2	TGTGCCAGCAGTTTCGGGCAGGGAATCGACTATGGCTACACCTTC	CASSFGQGIDYGYTF
once	TRBV7-2	.	TRBJ2-5	TGTGCCAGCAGCTTAAGACGAGGCCGTGAGACCCAGTACTTC	CASSLRRGRETQYF
.	TRBV4-3	.	TRBJ1-2	TGCGCCAGCAGCCAAGAGACCACTGGGACGGCTAACTATGGCTACACCTTC	CASSQETTGTANYGYTF
.	TRBV5-1	TRBD1	TRBJ2-1	TGCGCCAGCAGCTCTCGACAGGGGTACAATGAGCAGTTCTTC	CASSSRQGYNEQFF
.	TRBV19	.	TRBJ2-5	TGTGCCAGTAGTATTCGCTGGGGCGCGGAGACCCAGTACTTC	CASSIRWGAETQYF
.	TRBV19	.	TRBJ1-2	TGTGCCAGTATGACCCAAGCATTCAATGGCTACACCTTC	CASMTQAFNGYTF
few	TRBV7-3	.	TRBJ2-1	TGTGCCAGCAGCTTGGCCGGCGACGGGCAGTTCTTC	CASSLAGDGQFF
.	TRBV7-2	.	TRBJ2-3	TGTGCCAGCAGCTCGACTGGGACCCGTACAGATACGCAGTATTTT	CASSSTGTRTDTQYF
few	TRBV29-1	TRBD1	TRBJ1-1	TGCAGCGTCCGGGGACAGATGAACACTGAAGCTTTCTTT	CSVRGQMNTEAFF
.	TRBV10-3	TRBD2	TRBJ2-5	TGTGCCATCAGTGCCCGGGGGGAGGTTGGCCAAGAGACCCAGTACTTC	CAISARGEVGQETQYF
many	TRBV5-1	.	TRBJ2-7	TGCGCCAGCAGCTCAGTGACAGGCTACGAGCAGTACTTC	CASSSVTGYEQYF
.	TRBV7-9	TRBD1	TRBJ2-1	TGTGCCAGCAGCTTAGAGCCGGGACAGGCCCCCAATGAGCAGTTCTTC	CASSLEPGQAPNEQFF
.	TRBV29-1	TRBD1	TRBJ1-2	TGCAGCTCAAGACAGGGTAATGGCTACACCTTC	CSSRQGNGYTF
.	TRBV5-1	.	TRBJ2-5	TGCGCCAGCAGCTTGGAGGGGAAGACCCAGTACTTC	CASSLEGKTQYF
.	TRBV10-2	TRBD1	TRBJ1-1	TGCGCCAGCAAACGACAGGGTGAAGCTTTCTTT	CASKRQGEAFF
.	TRBV4-1	.	TRBJ2-5	TGCGCCAGCAGCCAATTAACAGAAGAGACCCAGTACTTC	CASSQLTEETQYF
.	TRBV7-3	TRBD2	TRBJ2-1	TGTGCCAGCAGCCAGACGGGAGGCGGGCAGTTCTTC	CASSQTGGGQFF
.	TRBV28	.	TRBJ2-7	TGTGCCAGTGGCCCACCGGGCCCCTACGAGCAGTACTTC	CASGPPGPYEQYF
.	TRBV28	.	TRBJ2-6	TGTGCCAGCAGTTTATGGGGGCTCGGGAGATCTGGGGCCAACGTCCTGACTTTC	CASSLWGLGRSGANVLTF
few	TRBV28	TRBD1	TRBJ2-3	TGTGCCAGCAGTTCGCTAGGGACAGGGCAGTATGGTACGCAGTATTTT	CASSSLGTGQYGTQYF
.	TRBV2	TRBD2	TRBJ2-1	TGTGCCAGCACCGGGACTAGCGGGAGCTCCTACAATGAGCAGTTCTTC	CASTGTSGSSYNEQFF
once	TRBV6-1	.	TRBJ1-3	TGTGCCAGCAGTGAATTCGGGTTCTCTGGAAACACCATATATTTT	CASSEFGFSGNTIYF
.	TRBV10-3	.	TRBJ2-6	TGTGCCATCAGTGAGTCAAATGGGGCCAACGTCCTGACTTTC	CAISESNGANVLTF
.	TRBV5-1	.	TRBJ1-5	TGCGCCAGCAGCGTAACAGGGTCGGATAGCAATCAGCCCCAGCATTTT	CASSVTGSDSNQPQHF
.	TRBV7-2	.	TRBJ1-1	TGTGCCAGCGATACAGGGAGTTACGGTAATACTGAAGCTTTCTTT	CASDTGSYGNTEAFF
.	TRBV5-1	.	TRBJ2-1	TGCGCCAGCAGACCTCCAGTCGGGGACAATGAGCAGTTCTTC	CASRPPVGDNEQFF
.	TRBV6-5	.	TRBJ1-5	TGTGCCAGCGCCCGAGGACCGCTCAATCAGCCCCAGCATTTT	CASARGPLNQPQHF
.	TRBV11-3	TRBD1	TRBJ2-7	TGTGCCAGCAGCTTAGATAACAGGGGTAGGTGGCAGTACTTC	CASSLDNRGRWQYF
.	TRBV28	.	TRBJ1-2	TGTGCCAGCAGTCAAACCCGGGTCCTGAGAAACTATGGCTACACCTTC	CASSQTRVLRNYGYTF
.	TRBV28	TRBD1	TRBJ2-2	TGTGCCAGCACTCGGGACAGGGTCGGGGAGCTGTTTTTT	CASTRDRVGELFF
.	TRBV18	TRBD2	TRBJ2-7	TGTGCCAGCTCACGGGAGGGAGCCTACGAGCAGTACTTC	CASSREGAYEQYF
.	TRBV28	.	TRBJ2-7	TGTGCCAGCAGTTTGCAAAGGTTTGGGAGAGGGAGGCCCTACGAGCAGTACTTC	CASSLQRFGRGRPYEQYF
.	TRBV5-1	.	TRBJ1-1	TGCGCCAGCAGCTTGGAGGCAGCTTCGGCTGAAGCTTTCTTT	CASSLEAASAEAFF
.	TRBV10-3	.	TRBJ2-7	TGTGCCAACCTCGGCCCGGAGGGCCGCTACGAGCAGTACTTC	CANLGPEGRYEQYF
.	TRBV9	.	TRBJ2-5	TGTGCCAGCAGCGACCGGGGGCTAGCGGAACAAGAGACCCAGTACTTC	CASSDRGLAEQETQYF
.	TRBV7-9	.	TRBJ2-2	TGTGCCAGCAGCAAGAATCCGGGAGAACGTAACACCGGGGAGCTGTTTTTT	CASSKNPGERNTGELFF
.	TRBV10-3	TRBD1	TRBJ1-5	TGTGCCATCAGTGAGCAGGGGGGATTACAGCCCCAGCATTTT	CAISEQGGLQPQHF